This T cell receptor beta chain was profiled in a study of OX40 agonist ivuxolimab in advanced cancers. The protocol was immunoSEQ multiplex PCR, while the TCRdb copy is restricted to in-frame clones and leaves out a portion. The table has 40,000 to 45,000 clones, roughly 80% seen once; the top ten hold about 5.2%. Whole-study findings and limits: The authors also found low normalized T-cell clonal expansion in some nonresponders. CD4+ and CD8+ T cells in blood underwent clonal expansion by week 6 at 0.1 to 3.0 mg/kg.

No patient had autoimmune disease or received systemic immunosuppression. The germline gives CDR1 SGDLS, CDR2 YYNGEE. This CDR3 contains 15 residues. The ends lost 2 bases at V and 3 bases at J; junction bases unmatched: 8. Only a few counts were recorded for this clone. The antigen is not known. The sequencing used CD4+ or CD8+ T cells sorted from blood, collected in a trial of the OX40 agonist ivuxolimab. This TCR derives from an adult with an advanced solid tumor such as melanoma, head and neck, liver or kidney cancer. The chain employs TRBV9 and TRBJ2-7; 7 nucleotides match TRBD1. The CDR3 nucleotides read TGTGCCAGCAGCGTGGCCGGGACAGACAGCTACGAGCAGTACTTC. Its protein product is CASSVAGTDSYEQYF.